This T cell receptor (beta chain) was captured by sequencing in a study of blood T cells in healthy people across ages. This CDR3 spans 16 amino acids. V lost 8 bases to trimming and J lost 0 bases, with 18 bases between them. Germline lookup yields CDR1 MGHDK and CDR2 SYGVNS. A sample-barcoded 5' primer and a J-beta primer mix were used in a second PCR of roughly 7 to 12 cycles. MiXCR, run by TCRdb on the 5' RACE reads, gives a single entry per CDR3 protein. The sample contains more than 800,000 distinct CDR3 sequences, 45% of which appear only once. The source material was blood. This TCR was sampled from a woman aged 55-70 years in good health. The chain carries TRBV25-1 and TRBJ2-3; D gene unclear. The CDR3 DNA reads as TGTGCCAGCGCTTTGTCAGGTGACCCTAGCACAGATACGCAGTATTTT. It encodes CASALSGDPSTDTQYF.